A selection of T cell receptor beta chains follows, all from one sample in a study of shared clonotypes between healthy human individuals. The assay was immunoSEQ multiplex PCR, and TCRdb's table has in-frame clones only and misses some. The sample shows hundreds of thousands of clones, approximately 90% of them seen only once. Input material: naive CD8+ T cells sorted from blood. These receptor sequences come from a man under 40 in good health. The CDR3 runs from the conserved cysteine through the conserved F or W. D genes are given only for firm matches. Expanded clones are given a class, and other clones once, few, many or no size at all.

DNA	CDR3	V	J	D	size
TGTGCCAGAAGCCGCGCGGCTGAAGCTTTCTTT	CARSRAAEAFF	TRBV5-3	TRBJ1-1	-	-
TGCAGCGTCGGGACAGGGAACACCGGGGAGCTGTTTTTT	CSVGTGNTGELFF	TRBV29-1	TRBJ2-2	TRBD1	-
TGTGCCAGCAGTTCTCGGACAGGTGTCTACAATGAGCAGTTCTTC	CASSSRTGVYNEQFF	TRBV27	TRBJ2-1	TRBD1	-
TGTGCCAGTAGATCCAGGGGATCTAGCACTGAAGCTTTCTTT	CASRSRGSSTEAFF	TRBV19	TRBJ1-1	-	-
TGCGCCAGCAGCCATGGGACCGGGACTAGCGGGAGTCATGAGCAGTTCTTC	CASSHGTGTSGSHEQFF	TRBV4-3	TRBJ2-1	TRBD2	-
TGTGCCAGCAGTGGCGAAGGGACTAGCGGATACAATGAGCAGTTCTTC	CASSGEGTSGYNEQFF	TRBV6-1	TRBJ2-1	TRBD2	once
TGTGCCAGCTCACCGAATGGGGGGAACAATCAGCCCCAGCATTTT	CASSPNGGNNQPQHF	TRBV18	TRBJ1-5	-	-
TGTGCCAGCGTACGTCCGGGCAGGAATGAAAAACTGTTTTTT	CASVRPGRNEKLFF	TRBV6-8	TRBJ1-4	-	-
TGTGCCATCAGTGAGGGCGGCGTGTCGGCATTAGACACAGATACGCAGTATTTT	CAISEGGVSALDTDTQYF	TRBV10-3	TRBJ2-3	-	once
TGTGCTAGTGGTTGGGCAGGGGTGGGTGAGCAGTTCTTC	CASGWAGVGEQFF	TRBV12-5	TRBJ2-1	-	-
TGTGCCAGCAGCTATCCCGACAGGAACTACTACGAGCAGTACTTC	CASSYPDRNYYEQYF	TRBV11-2	TRBJ2-7	-	-
TGTGCCAGCAGCCCCCGACTAGCTGGGGTATACAATGAGCAGTTCTTC	CASSPRLAGVYNEQFF	TRBV9	TRBJ2-1	TRBD2	-
TGTGCCAGCAGCCCTAGCGGGAGCGCTTGGAATGAGCAGTTCTTC	CASSPSGSAWNEQFF	TRBV7-3	TRBJ2-1	TRBD2	-
TGTGCCAGCTCCCCTAGCGGCCAAGAGACCCAGTACTTC	CASSPSGQETQYF	TRBV7-9	TRBJ2-5	TRBD2	-
TGTGCCAGCAGCTTGGAGCAGGGAGAGTTCTTC	CASSLEQGEFF	TRBV5-4	TRBJ2-1	-	-
TGTGCCAGCAGTTTATATCAGGGAAAGACTAATGAAAAACTGTTTTTT	CASSLYQGKTNEKLFF	TRBV28	TRBJ1-4	-	-
TGTGCCACGGGAGCGCCCTCCTACAATGAGCAGTTCTTC	CATGAPSYNEQFF	TRBV15	TRBJ2-1	-	-
TGTGCCAGCAGCTCAGGACTAGCGGGATACCATGAGCAGTTCTTC	CASSSGLAGYHEQFF	TRBV7-9	TRBJ2-1	TRBD2	-
TGTGCCATATCAATTGGACGCAGCCCCTACAATGAGCAGTTCTTC	CAISIGRSPYNEQFF	TRBV28	TRBJ2-1	-	-
TGTGCCAGCACCCCTCAGTTGCTCCGTGGTCCAAACAATGAGCAGTTCTTC	CASTPQLLRGPNNEQFF	TRBV28	TRBJ2-1	-	-
TGTGCCAGCAGTGATTACATGGAAGAGACCCAGTACTTC	CASSDYMEETQYF	TRBV2	TRBJ2-5	-	-
TGCGCCAGCAGTATCTCCGGGGAGCTGTTTTTT	CASSISGELFF	TRBV5-1	TRBJ2-2	-	-
TGTGCCAGCAGCAATGGACAGGGCTCCTACGAGCAGTACTTC	CASSNGQGSYEQYF	TRBV21-1	TRBJ2-7	-	-
TGCGCCAGCAGCCAAAGTATAGCGGAGGAAGAGACCCAGTACTTC	CASSQSIAEEETQYF	TRBV4-1	TRBJ2-5	-	-
TGTGCCAGCAGCACATTCGGGTCGGGGAGCACAGATACGCAGTATTTT	CASSTFGSGSTDTQYF	TRBV9	TRBJ2-3	-	once
TGTGCCAGCCTGGGCCTTGACTCTGGGGCCAACGTCCTGACTTTC	CASLGLDSGANVLTF	TRBV2	TRBJ2-6	-	once
TGTGCCAGCAGCTTAGTAGGGGAGCTAGACGGGCTCGGGTCCCAGCATTTT	CASSLVGELDGLGSQHF	TRBV7-9	TRBJ1-5	-	few
TGTGCCAGCAGCTTAGGGTCTCTACGAGTTTACGAGCAGTACTTC	CASSLGSLRVYEQYF	TRBV7-9	TRBJ2-7	-	-
TGTGCCAGCAGCCAAGACTTCTACACAGATACGCAGTATTTT	CASSQDFYTDTQYF	TRBV14	TRBJ2-3	-	-
TGTGCCAGCAGCTCTCATCGGCGACTCGTCGAGATATACGAGCAGTACTTC	CASSSHRRLVEIYEQYF	TRBV7-2	TRBJ2-7	-	-
TGCGCCAGCAGCCTCGGACAGGGCGCTAATGAAAAACTGTTTTTT	CASSLGQGANEKLFF	TRBV5-1	TRBJ1-4	TRBD1	-
TGTGCCAGCAGTGAAGGGTCGGGCACTGAAGCTTTCTTT	CASSEGSGTEAFF	TRBV2	TRBJ1-1	-	-
TGTGCCACCAGCCGGACCGGGGCGATTCGCCAAGAGACCCAGTACTTC	CATSRTGAIRQETQYF	TRBV15	TRBJ2-5	-	-
TGTGCCAGCAGCTTAGACTCAGAACCTGGAAACACCATATATTTT	CASSLDSEPGNTIYF	TRBV7-9	TRBJ1-3	-	-
TGTGCCAGCAGCCCCTCGGGGTCTACTAATGAAAAACTGTTTTTT	CASSPSGSTNEKLFF	TRBV9	TRBJ1-4	-	-
TGTGCCAGCAGCTCCACCCTCCAGCGGAGCTCCTACAATGAGCAGTTCTTC	CASSSTLQRSSYNEQFF	TRBV7-9	TRBJ2-1	-	-
TGTGCCTGGAGTGAACTTCACTACAATGAGCAGTTCTTC	CAWSELHYNEQFF	TRBV30	TRBJ2-1	-	-
TGTGCCAGCAGGGGCGTTCGTGAAGCTTTCTTT	CASRGVREAFF	TRBV27	TRBJ1-1	-	-
TGTGCCAGCAGTATGTTCGGGACAGGCTCCTACGAGCAGTACTTC	CASSMFGTGSYEQYF	TRBV27	TRBJ2-7	TRBD1	-
TGTGCCAGCATTCGGACTAGCGGGAGTGAGATCGATGAGCAGTTCTTC	CASIRTSGSEIDEQFF	TRBV27	TRBJ2-1	TRBD2	-
TGCGCCAGCAGCCAGGCATTAGCGGGAGCTTCCTACAATGAGCAGTTCTTC	CASSQALAGASYNEQFF	TRBV4-3	TRBJ2-1	TRBD2	-